These T cell receptor beta chains were read from a single sample in a study of T-cell reconstitution after alpha-beta-depleted transplantation in children. TCRdb passed the PCR reads through MiXCR, listing each CDR3 protein once. The table has 480,000 or so distinct CDR3 sequences, about 10% seen once. This specimen was PBMCs, taken before TCRalphabeta/CD19-depleted stem cell transplant. The receptors were sampled from a child between 2 and 9 years old with inherited bone marrow failure, due to receive a stem cell transplant. The CDR3 runs from the conserved cysteine through the conserved F or W. Clone size is shown for a subset of rows, as once, few, many or a class of expanded clone.

clone_size	j_call	v_call	cdr3_aa
few	TRBJ2-7	TRBV11-1	CASSFDTGTGREAYEQYF
few	TRBJ2-7	TRBV20-1	CSAANPTSGINDEQYF
many	TRBJ2-2	TRBV7-9	CASSRTGVLGELFF
.	TRBJ2-7	TRBV5-1	CASSLELLSEQYF
.	TRBJ2-1	TRBV30	CAGTGSSYNEQFF
few	TRBJ2-1	TRBV12-3/TRBV12-4	CASSFDAGLEFF
few	TRBJ2-1	TRBV6-2/TRBV6-3	CASSYLHEQFF
many	TRBJ2-5	TRBV4-3	CASSQETTQETQYF
many	TRBJ2-1	TRBV7-8	CASSSSGTSGRATYNEQFF
.	TRBJ2-3	TRBV12-3/TRBV12-4	CASSFMGRAADTQYF
few	TRBJ2-3	TRBV5-1	CASFALSSTDTQYF
many	TRBJ2-5	TRBV11-1	CASSLGPTGGLTQETQYF
many	TRBJ2-3	TRBV9	CASNSIGGLAGVTDTQYF
.	TRBJ2-5	TRBV5-6	CASETSGRWTQYF
many	TRBJ2-2	TRBV11-2	CASSLDTDTGELFF
many	TRBJ2-1	TRBV5-6	CASSLLATTYNEQFF
many	TRBJ2-7	TRBV10-3	CAARGGGDEQYF
many	TRBJ2-3	TRBV5-1	CASSRVASGGTDTQYF
many	TRBJ2-1	TRBV9	CASSASGTSANEQFF
few	TRBJ1-1	TRBV29-1	CSVEEGQLEAFF
few	TRBJ2-3	TRBV20-1	CSARAAAMSWDTQYF
many	TRBJ2-1	TRBV11-2	CASSFITSEPNEQFF
many	TRBJ2-1	TRBV7-6	CASSRGLAGGQKVGQFF
few	TRBJ1-4	TRBV4-1	CASSQEPREDEKLFF
.	TRBJ2-1	TRBV12-3/TRBV12-4	CASSYGTPDYNEQFF
many	TRBJ2-7	TRBV2	CASTARGLADPYEQYF
many	TRBJ2-7	TRBV12-3/TRBV12-4	CASSDTSGTDPYEQYF
many	TRBJ2-1	TRBV4-2	CASSQTRLLAGAPSSSYNEQFF
few	TRBJ1-2	TRBV20-1	CSAIWTAIRYTF
many	TRBJ2-1	TRBV10-1	CASSESWGTGIYNEQFF
many	TRBJ1-2	TRBV20-1	CSAIGSDYGYTF
many	TRBJ2-3	TRBV7-9	CASSTTSYYTDTQYF
many	TRBJ2-1	TRBV29-1	CSVDATGGYEQFF
many	TRBJ1-1	TRBV20-1	CSARDLPTLNTEAFF
.	TRBJ2-6	TRBV18	CASSPPPQGSGANVLTF
many	TRBJ2-3	TRBV12-3/TRBV12-4	CASSLSGTGYHTQYF
many	TRBJ2-3	TRBV20-1	CSADHRTSGSPDTQYF
many	TRBJ2-7	TRBV5-1	CASSRRRTGVTDEQYF
many	TRBJ1-1	TRBV20-1	CSAEQGSPEAFF
many	TRBJ2-7	TRBV28	CASSLPPMGGSYEQYF